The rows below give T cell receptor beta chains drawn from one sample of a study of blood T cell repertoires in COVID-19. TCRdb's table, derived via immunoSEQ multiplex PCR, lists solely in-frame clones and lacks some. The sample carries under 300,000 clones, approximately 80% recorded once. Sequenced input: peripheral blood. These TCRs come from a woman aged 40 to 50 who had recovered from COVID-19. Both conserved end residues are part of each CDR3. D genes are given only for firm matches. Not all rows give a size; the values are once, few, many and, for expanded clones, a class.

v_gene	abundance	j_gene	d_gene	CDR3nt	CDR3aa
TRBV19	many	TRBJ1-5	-	TGTGCCAGTAGTATAATATCGGGTTATAGCAATCAGCCCCAGCATTTT	CASSIISGYSNQPQHF
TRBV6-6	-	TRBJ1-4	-	TGTGCCAGTGTAGAAGAGGCAGGGTTAATTGAAAAACTGTTTTTT	CASVEEAGLIEKLFF
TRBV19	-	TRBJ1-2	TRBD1	TGTGCCAGTAGTATCAACCTCCGACAGGGATATTATGGCTACACCTTC	CASSINLRQGYYGYTF
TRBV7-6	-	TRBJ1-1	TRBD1	TGTGCCAGCAGCTCACAGGGGGGTAGGACTGAAGCTTTCTTT	CASSSQGGRTEAFF
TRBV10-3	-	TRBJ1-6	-	TGTGCCATCAGTGAGACAGGGTCAGACTCACCCCTCCACTTT	CAISETGSDSPLHF
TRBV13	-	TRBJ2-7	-	TGTGCCAGCAGCTTAGAAGCGGACGTTGACGAGCAGTACTTC	CASSLEADVDEQYF
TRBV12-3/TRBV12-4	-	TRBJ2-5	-	TGTGCCAGCAGTTTAAACAGGGAAGACCAGTACTTC	CASSLNREDQYF
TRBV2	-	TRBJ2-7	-	TGTGCCAGCAGTGACTCGAGGGGGTCCTACGAGCAGTACTTC	CASSDSRGSYEQYF
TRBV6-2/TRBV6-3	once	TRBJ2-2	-	TGTGCCAGCAGTTACTCTCCGGGTTCCACCGGGGAGCTGTTTTTT	CASSYSPGSTGELFF
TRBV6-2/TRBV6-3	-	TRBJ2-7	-	TGTGCCAGCAGTCACCAGGGCTACGAGCAGTACTTC	CASSHQGYEQYF
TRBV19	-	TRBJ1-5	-	TGTGCCAGTAATGCCCAGGGGAACAATCAGCCCCAGCATTTT	CASNAQGNNQPQHF
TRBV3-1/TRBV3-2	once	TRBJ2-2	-	TGTGCCAGCAGCCAAGGAGTAACGAACACCGGGGAGCTGTTTTTT	CASSQGVTNTGELFF
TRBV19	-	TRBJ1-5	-	TGTGCCAGTAGTGTGACATTAAGCAATCAGCCCCAGCATTTT	CASSVTLSNQPQHF
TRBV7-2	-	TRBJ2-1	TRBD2	TGTGCCAGCAGCCAAAAAAGCGGGGGGGCGAGTGAGGAGCAGTTCTTC	CASSQKSGGASEEQFF
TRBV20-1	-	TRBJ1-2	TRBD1	TGCAGTGCTAGTGTAGGGGGCGGCTATGGCTACACCTTC	CSASVGGGYGYTF
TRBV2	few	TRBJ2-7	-	TGTGCCAGCAACCGGGACTTTATCACATACGAGCAGTACTTC	CASNRDFITYEQYF
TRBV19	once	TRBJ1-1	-	TGTGCCAGTAGGTTACAGGGCTCTGAAGCTTTCTTT	CASRLQGSEAFF
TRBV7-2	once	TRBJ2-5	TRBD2	TGTGCCAGCAGCTTGACTAGCGGAAATTCAGAGACCCAGTACTTC	CASSLTSGNSETQYF
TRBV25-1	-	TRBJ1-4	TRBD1	TGTGCCAGCAGTGTAACAGGGGTATACAATGAAAAACTGTTTTTT	CASSVTGVYNEKLFF
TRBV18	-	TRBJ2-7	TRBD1	TGTGCCAGCTCACCACTGGGGACAGGGGACGCCGAGCAGTACTTC	CASSPLGTGDAEQYF
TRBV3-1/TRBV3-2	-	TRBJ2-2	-	TGTGCCAGCAGCCCCCGGGCAGGGAATTTTGGCGGGGAGCTGTTTTTT	CASSPRAGNFGGELFF
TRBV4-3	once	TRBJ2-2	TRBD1	TGCGCCAGCAGCTCGTCGGGCCCGGGACAGGGGGCAGGAACCGGGGAGCTGTTTTTT	CASSSSGPGQGAGTGELFF
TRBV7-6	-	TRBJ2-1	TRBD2	TGTGCCAGCAGTGAACTAGCGTACGTTGTCTACAATGAGCAGTTCTTC	CASSELAYVVYNEQFF
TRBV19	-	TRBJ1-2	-	TGTGCCAGTAGTATAGATGGGGGGACGGACTATGGCTACACCTTC	CASSIDGGTDYGYTF
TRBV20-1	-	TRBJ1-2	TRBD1	TGCAGTGCTAGTCCCAGATCAGGGGGCGATGGCTATGGCTACACCTTC	CSASPRSGGDGYGYTF